This T cell receptor beta chain was documented in a study of T cells after yellow fever vaccination. Study summary: Some fractions had low cell numbers, and these were prepared with SMART-Seq v4 Ultra Low Input. Overall study results and limits: The secondary T-cell response peaked on day 5, not day 15, but was weaker. The study noted that FACS-sorted repertoires could contain abundant clonotypes contaminating from the bulk population.

UMIs were added to TCR cDNA along with a universal primer site when it was made by 5'RACE template switching. TCRdb ran MiXCR on the 5' RACE reads and lists one entry per CDR3 protein. The sample yields just under 600,000 distinct CDR3 sequences, about 14% seen once. This clonotype showed up many times. Its antigen remains unidentified. The V gene end was trimmed by 8 bases and the J gene end by 5 bases; junction bases not matched to a gene: 10. Germline V CDR1 and CDR2: ENHRY, SYGVKD. This CDR3 is built from 15 residues. Sequences were derived from PBMCs, sampled on the day of the yellow fever booster vaccination. This chain links TRBV10-3 with TRBJ2-1, with 9 bases fitting TRBD1. This receptor was obtained from a man aged 25 to 40 who received the YFV17D yellow fever vaccine. CDR3 DNA sequence: TGTGCCATCCGAGGGGGGGACAGGGCCCACAATGAGCAGTTCTTC. Protein product: CAIRGGDRAHNEQFF.